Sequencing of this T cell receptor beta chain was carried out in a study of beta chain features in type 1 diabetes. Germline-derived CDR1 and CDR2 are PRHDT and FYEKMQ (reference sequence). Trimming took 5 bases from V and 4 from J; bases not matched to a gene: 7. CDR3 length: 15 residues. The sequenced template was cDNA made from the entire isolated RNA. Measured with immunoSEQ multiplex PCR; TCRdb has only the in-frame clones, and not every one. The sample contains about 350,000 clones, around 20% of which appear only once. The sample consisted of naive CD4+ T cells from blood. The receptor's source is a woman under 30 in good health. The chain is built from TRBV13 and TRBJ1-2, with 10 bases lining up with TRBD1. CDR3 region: CASSPRDRGGYGYTF. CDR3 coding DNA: TGTGCCAGCAGCCCCCGGGACAGGGGTGGCTATGGCTACACCTTC.